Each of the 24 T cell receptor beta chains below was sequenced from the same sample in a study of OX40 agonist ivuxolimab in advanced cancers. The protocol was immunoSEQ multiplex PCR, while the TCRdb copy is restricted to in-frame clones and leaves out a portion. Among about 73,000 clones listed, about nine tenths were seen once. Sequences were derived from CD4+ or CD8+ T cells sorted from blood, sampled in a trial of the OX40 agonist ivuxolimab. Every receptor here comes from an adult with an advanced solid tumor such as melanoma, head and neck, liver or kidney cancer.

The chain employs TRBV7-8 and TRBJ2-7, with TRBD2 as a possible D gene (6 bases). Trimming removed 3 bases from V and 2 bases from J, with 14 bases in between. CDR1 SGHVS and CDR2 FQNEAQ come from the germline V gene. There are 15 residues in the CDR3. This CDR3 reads CASSFEGLTAYEQYF. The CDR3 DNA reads TGTGCCAGCAGCTTCGAAGGACTAACAGCCTACGAGCAGTACTTC.

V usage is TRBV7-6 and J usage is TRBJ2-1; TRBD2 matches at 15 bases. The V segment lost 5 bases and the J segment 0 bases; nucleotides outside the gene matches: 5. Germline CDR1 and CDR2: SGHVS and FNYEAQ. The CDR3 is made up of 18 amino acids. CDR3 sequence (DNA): TGTGCCAGCAGCCGTGGACTAGCGGGAGGGCTCTCCTACAATGAGCAGTTCTTC. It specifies CASSRGLAGGLSYNEQFF.

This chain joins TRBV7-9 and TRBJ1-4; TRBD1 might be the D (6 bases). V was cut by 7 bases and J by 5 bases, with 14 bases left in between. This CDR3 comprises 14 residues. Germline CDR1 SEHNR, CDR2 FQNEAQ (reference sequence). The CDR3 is CASTPTGGNEKLFF. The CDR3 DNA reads TGTGCCAGCACCCCGACAGGAGGGAATGAAAAACTGTTTTTT.

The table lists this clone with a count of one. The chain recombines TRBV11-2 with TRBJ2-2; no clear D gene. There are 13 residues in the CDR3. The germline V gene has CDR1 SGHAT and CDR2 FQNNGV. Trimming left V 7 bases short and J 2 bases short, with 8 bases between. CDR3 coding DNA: TGTGCCAGCAATCTAGTAAACACCGGGGAGCTGTTTTTT. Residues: CASNLVNTGELFF.

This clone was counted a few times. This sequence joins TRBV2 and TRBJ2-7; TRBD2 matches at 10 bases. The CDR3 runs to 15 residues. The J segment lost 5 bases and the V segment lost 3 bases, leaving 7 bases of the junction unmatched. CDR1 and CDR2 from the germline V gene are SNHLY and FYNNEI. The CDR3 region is CASSDSSGGSDEQYF. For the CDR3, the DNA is TGTGCCAGCAGTGATTCTAGCGGGGGAAGCGACGAGCAGTACTTC.

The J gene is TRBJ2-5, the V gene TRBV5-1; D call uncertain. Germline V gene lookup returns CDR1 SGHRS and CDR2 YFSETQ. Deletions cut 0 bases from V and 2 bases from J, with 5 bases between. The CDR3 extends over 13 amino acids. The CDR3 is CASSLGLQETQYF. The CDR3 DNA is TGCGCCAGCAGCTTGGGGTTACAAGAGACCCAGTACTTC. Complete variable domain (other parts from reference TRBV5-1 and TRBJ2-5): KAGVTQTPRYLIKTRGQQVTLSCSPISGHRSVSWYQQTPGQGLQFLFEYFSETQRNKGNFPGRFSGRQFSNSRSEMNVSTLELGDSALYLCASSLGLQETQYFGPGTRLLVL.

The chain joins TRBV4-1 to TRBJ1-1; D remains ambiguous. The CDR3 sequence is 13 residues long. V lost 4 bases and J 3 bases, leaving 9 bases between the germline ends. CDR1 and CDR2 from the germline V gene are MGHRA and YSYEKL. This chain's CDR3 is CASSPSRDTEAFF. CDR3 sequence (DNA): TGCGCCAGCAGCCCCTCTCGGGACACTGAAGCTTTCTTT.

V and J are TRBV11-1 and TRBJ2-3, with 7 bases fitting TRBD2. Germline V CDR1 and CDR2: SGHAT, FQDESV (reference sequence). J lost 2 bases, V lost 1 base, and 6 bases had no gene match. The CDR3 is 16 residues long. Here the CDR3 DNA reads TGTGCCAGCAGCTTAGGGCGGGAGAGAAACACAGATACGCAGTATTTT. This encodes CASSLGRERNTDTQYF.

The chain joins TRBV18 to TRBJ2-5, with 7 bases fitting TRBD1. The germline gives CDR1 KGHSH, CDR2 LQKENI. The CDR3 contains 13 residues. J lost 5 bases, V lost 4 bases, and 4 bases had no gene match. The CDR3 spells CASSQDRAETQYF. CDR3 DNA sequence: TGTGCCAGCTCACAAGACAGGGCTGAGACCCAGTACTTC.

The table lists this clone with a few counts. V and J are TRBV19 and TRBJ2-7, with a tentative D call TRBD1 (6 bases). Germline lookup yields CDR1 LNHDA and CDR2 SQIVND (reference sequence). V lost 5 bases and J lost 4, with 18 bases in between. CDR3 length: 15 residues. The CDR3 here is CASSASRDTLYEQYF. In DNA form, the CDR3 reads TGTGCCAGTAGTGCCTCGAGGGACACCCTATACGAGCAGTACTTC.

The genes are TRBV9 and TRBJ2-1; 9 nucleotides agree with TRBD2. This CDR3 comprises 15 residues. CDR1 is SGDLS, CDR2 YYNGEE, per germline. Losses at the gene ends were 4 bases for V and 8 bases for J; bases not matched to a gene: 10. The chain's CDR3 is CASSLGVSGRDEQFF. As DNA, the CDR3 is TGTGCCAGCAGCCTAGGGGTTAGCGGGAGAGATGAGCAGTTCTTC. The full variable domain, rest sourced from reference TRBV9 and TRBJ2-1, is DSGVTQTPKHLITATGQRVTLRCSPRSGDLSVYWYQQSLDQGLQFLIQYYNGEERAKGNILERFSAQQFPDLHSELNLSSLELGDSALYFCASSLGVSGRDEQFFGPGTRLTVL.

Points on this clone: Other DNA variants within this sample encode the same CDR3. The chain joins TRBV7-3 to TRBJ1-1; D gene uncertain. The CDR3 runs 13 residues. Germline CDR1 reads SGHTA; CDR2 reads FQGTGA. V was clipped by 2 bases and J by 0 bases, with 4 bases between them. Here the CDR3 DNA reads TGTGCCAGCAGCTTATCAGTGAACACTGAAGCTTTCTTT. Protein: CASSLSVNTEAFF.

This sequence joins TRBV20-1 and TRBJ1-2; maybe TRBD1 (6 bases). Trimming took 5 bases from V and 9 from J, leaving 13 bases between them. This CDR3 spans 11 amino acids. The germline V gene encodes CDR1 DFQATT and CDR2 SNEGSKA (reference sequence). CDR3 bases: TGCAGTGCTGTCGCGGACAGTCGCTACACCTTC. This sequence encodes CSAVADSRYTF.

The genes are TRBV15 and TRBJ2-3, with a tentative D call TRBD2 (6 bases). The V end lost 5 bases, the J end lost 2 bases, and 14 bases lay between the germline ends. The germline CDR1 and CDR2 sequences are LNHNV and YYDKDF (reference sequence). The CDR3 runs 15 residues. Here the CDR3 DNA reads TGTGCCACCAGCCCTCGGGACTCCAACACAGATACGCAGTATTTT. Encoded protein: CATSPRDSNTDTQYF.

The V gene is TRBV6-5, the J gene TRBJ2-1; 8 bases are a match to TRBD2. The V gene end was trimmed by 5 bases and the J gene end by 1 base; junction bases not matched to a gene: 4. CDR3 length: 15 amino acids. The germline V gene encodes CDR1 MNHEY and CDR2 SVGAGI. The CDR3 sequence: CASSRPGGSYNEQFF. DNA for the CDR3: TGTGCCAGCAGTCGCCCGGGGGGGTCCTACAATGAGCAGTTCTTC.

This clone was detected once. The CDR3 reads CASSAQTGGGQPQHF. The CDR3, as DNA: TGTGCCAGCAGCGCGCAGACAGGGGGCGGGCAGCCCCAGCATTTT. The chain carries TRBV7-2 and TRBJ1-5, with TRBD1 matching over 10 bases. The CDR3 consists of 15 residues. Germline V CDR1 and CDR2: SGHTA, FQGNSA. V shed 5 bases, J shed 7 bases, and the junction held 8 bases outside the gene matches.

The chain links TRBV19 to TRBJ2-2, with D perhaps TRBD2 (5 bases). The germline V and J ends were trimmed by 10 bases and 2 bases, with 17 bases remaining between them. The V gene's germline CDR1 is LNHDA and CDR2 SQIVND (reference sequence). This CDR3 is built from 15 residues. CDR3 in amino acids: CATVLREGNTGELFF. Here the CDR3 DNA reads TGTGCCACGGTCCTTAGAGAGGGTAACACCGGGGAGCTGTTTTTT.

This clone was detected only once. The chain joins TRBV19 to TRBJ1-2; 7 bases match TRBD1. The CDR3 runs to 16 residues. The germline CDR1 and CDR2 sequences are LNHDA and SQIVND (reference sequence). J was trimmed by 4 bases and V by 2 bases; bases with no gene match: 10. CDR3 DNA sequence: TGTGCCAGTAGTATAACCTTCAGGGGGGTCGGCTATGGCTACACCTTC. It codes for CASSITFRGVGYGYTF.

CDR3 coding DNA: TGTGCCAGCAGTTCTCGTCAGGGGAAGAATACGCAGTATTTT. Residues: CASSSRQGKNTQYF. The genes are TRBV27 and TRBJ2-3; possibly TRBD1 for D (6 bases). The CDR3 sequence is 14 residues long. The ends were cut back, 4 bases at V and 7 bases at J, with 15 bases in the middle. Germline values: CDR1 MNHEY, CDR2 SMNVEV (reference sequence).

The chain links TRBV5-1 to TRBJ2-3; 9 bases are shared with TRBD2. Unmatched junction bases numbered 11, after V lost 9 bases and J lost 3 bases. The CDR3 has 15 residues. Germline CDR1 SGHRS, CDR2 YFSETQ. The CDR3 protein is CATGIAGEATDTQYF. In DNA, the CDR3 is TGCGCCACCGGTATAGCGGGAGAGGCAACAGATACGCAGTATTTT.

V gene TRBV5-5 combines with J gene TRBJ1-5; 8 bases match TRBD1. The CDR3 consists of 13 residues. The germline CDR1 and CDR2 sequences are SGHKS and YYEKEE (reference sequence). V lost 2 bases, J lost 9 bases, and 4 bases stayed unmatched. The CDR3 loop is CASSFQTGGPQHF. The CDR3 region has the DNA TGTGCCAGCAGCTTCCAAACAGGGGGGCCCCAGCATTTT.

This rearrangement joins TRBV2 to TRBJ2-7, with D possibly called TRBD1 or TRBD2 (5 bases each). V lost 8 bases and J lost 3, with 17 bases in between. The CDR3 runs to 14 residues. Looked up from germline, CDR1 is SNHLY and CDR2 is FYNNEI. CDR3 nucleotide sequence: TGTGCCAGCCTACCCGGGACCGCACGCTACGAGCAGTACTTC. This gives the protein CASLPGTARYEQYF.

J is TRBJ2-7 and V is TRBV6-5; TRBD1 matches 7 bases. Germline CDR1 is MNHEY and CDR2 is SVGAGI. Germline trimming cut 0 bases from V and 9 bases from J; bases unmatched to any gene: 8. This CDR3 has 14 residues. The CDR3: CASSYSRTGQGQYF. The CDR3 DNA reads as TGTGCCAGCAGTTACTCCCGGACAGGCCAAGGGCAGTACTTC.

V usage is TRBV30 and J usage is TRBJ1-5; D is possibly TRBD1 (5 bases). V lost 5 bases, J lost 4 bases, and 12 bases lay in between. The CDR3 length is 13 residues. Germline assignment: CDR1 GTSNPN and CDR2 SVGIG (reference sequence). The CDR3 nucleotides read TGTGCCTGGGCCCTGGGGGGGAATCAGCCCCAGCATTTT. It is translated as CAWALGGNQPQHF.